This TCR beta chain was captured in a study of blood T cell repertoires in COVID-19. Overall study context: Researchers got acute and convalescent COVID-19 samples from the United States, Italy and Spain. PBMCs, B-cell-depleted T cells, or T cells provided the cDNA or gDNA that made up the material.

The CDR3 contains 15 residues. The germline CDR1 and CDR2 sequences are MNHEY and SVGEGT. The J segment lost 5 bases and the V segment lost 2 bases, leaving 6 bases of the junction unmatched. This clone was detected a few times. In the source study's methods: Estimation of nucleated cell counts was performed using reference gene primer amplification. Profiled with immunoSEQ multiplex PCR; TCRdb holds only in-frame clones, not every one. V and J calls and clone size follow that table, whereas D and trimming were derived from the DNA. The repertoire holds around 170,000 clones, with over 65% as singletons.

This TCR derives from a woman aged 80 or over with acute or convalescent COVID-19. J is TRBJ1-1 and V is TRBV6-2 or TRBV6-3; TRBD1 aligns across 9 bases. Specimen: peripheral blood. CDR3 in DNA: TGTGCCAGCAGTTACCCCGGGACAGGGATGACTGAAGCTTTCTTT. It codes for CASSYPGTGMTEAFF.